This paragraph reports one T cell receptor beta chain. Its specificity is unknown. This sample also contains other DNA sequences that code for the same CDR3. Original processing notes: Filtering of immunoSEQ junctional sequences could not match full-length read filtering. Measured with immunoSEQ multiplex PCR; TCRdb has only the in-frame clones, and not every one. For V, J and clone size, that table is used; D and trimming come from the DNA. The data contain roughly 2,000,000 clones, about 94% of them singletons. This entry belongs to a study of shared clonotypes between healthy human individuals. Study observations and caveats: Non-shared clonotypes were found to have lower generation probabilities than the clonotypes that were shared by all four of the sorted-subset donors. It was only blood that was sampled, and tissue repertoires likely differ.

The V gene's germline CDR1 is MGHRA and CDR2 YSYEKL. The CDR3 totals 16 residues. Trimming pared 0 bases from V and 0 bases from J, leaving 9 bases between. CD8 cells classed as naive were CD45RO-negative and positively selected for CCR7, excluding terminally differentiated effector memory CD45RA+ cells. The TCR originated in a man aged 18-30 years in good health. Sequenced sample: naive CD8+ T cells sorted from blood. The rearrangement uses TRBV4-1 and TRBJ2-1; maybe TRBD2 (6 bases). This CDR3 is CASSQDRGSSYNEQFF. Here the CDR3 DNA reads TGCGCCAGCAGCCAAGATCGGGGGAGCTCCTACAATGAGCAGTTCTTC.